A selection of T cell receptor beta chains follows, all from one sample in a study of patients and donors after allogeneic stem cell transplantation. TCRdb reprocessed the RT-PCR reads via MiXCR and lists one record per CDR3 protein. The sample contains about 960,000 distinct CDR3 sequences, approximately 18% of which appear only once. Specimen: blood, either unsorted or a sorted T cell fraction (not recorded which). The receptors stem from a human donor who was either an allogeneic HSCT recipient or a stem cell or donor lymphocyte infusion donor (not recorded which). It is not recorded whose cells these are; they may come from a transplant donor. Both conserved end residues are part of each CDR3. D genes are given only for firm matches. Clone size is shown for a subset of rows, as once, few, many or a class of expanded clone.

V	D	J	size	DNA	CDR3
TRBV20-1	NA	TRBJ1-1	NA	TGCAGTGCTATCCACAACGACAGGTTCGCTGAAGCTTTCTTT	CSAIHNDRFAEAFF
TRBV7-9	TRBD1	TRBJ1-2	NA	TGTGCCAGCAGCCCCGAAGGGACAGTACTTGTCGGCTACACCTTC	CASSPEGTVLVGYTF
TRBV19	TRBD1	TRBJ2-7	once	TGTGCCAGTAGTGATCGGACAGGGGCCCCTGAGGAGCAGTACTTC	CASSDRTGAPEEQYF
TRBV29-1	NA	TRBJ1-4	few	TGCAGCGTTGCCACACGCGGGGGAAAACTGTTTTTT	CSVATRGGKLFF
TRBV10-3	NA	TRBJ1-2	NA	TGTGCCATCAGTGGGATCTATGGCTACACCTTC	CAISGIYGYTF
TRBV20-1	NA	TRBJ1-2	NA	TGCAGTGCGCAGAAGGGGGTAATACACGCTAACTATGGCTACACCTTC	CSAQKGVIHANYGYTF
TRBV30	TRBD1	TRBJ2-7	NA	TGTGCCTGGAGTAGCGGGACAGGGGTGAACGAGCAGTACTTC	CAWSSGTGVNEQYF
TRBV30	NA	TRBJ2-5	NA	TGTGCCTGGAGAAAAGGGGAGACCCAGTACTTC	CAWRKGETQYF
TRBV7-9	NA	TRBJ2-7	NA	TGTGCCAGCAGTTACCTAAGCGGTACTACCTCCTACGAGCAGTACTTC	CASSYLSGTTSYEQYF
TRBV18	NA	TRBJ2-2	NA	TGTGCCAGCTCACAAACGGACAGAAACACCGGGGAGCTGTTTTTT	CASSQTDRNTGELFF
TRBV20-1	NA	TRBJ2-7	few	TGCAGTGCTCGAGGGGGGCCGTACTCCTACGAGCAGTACTTC	CSARGGPYSYEQYF
TRBV2	TRBD1	TRBJ2-7	NA	TGTGCCAGCCTTTTAACCGGGACAGGGCTTTACGAGCAGTACTTC	CASLLTGTGLYEQYF
TRBV3-1	TRBD2	TRBJ2-7	NA	TGTGCCAGCAGCCAGGAGGTGGGTCTAGCGGGGCTCGACGAGCAGTACTTC	CASSQEVGLAGLDEQYF
TRBV11-1	NA	TRBJ1-3	NA	TGTGCCAGCAGCTTAATCTCGGGGGCCTCCAGTCATCTGCTTGGAAACACCATATATTTT	CASSLISGASSHLLGNTIYF
TRBV7-6	NA	TRBJ2-1	NA	TGTGCCAGCAGCTTAGCGCAAGGGTATGAGCAGTTCTTC	CASSLAQGYEQFF
TRBV9	TRBD2	TRBJ2-7	many	TGTGCCAGCAGCACGGGACTAGCGGGAACCGACGAGCAGTACTTC	CASSTGLAGTDEQYF
TRBV3-1	NA	TRBJ2-1	NA	TGTGCCAGCAGCCAAGAACGTGCAGATACCAACTTAGGGGAGCAGTTCTTC	CASSQERADTNLGEQFF
TRBV5-1	TRBD2	TRBJ2-1	NA	TGCGCCAGCAGCATCCTTACTAGCGGGAGGGCCGATGAGCAGTTCTTC	CASSILTSGRADEQFF
TRBV20-1	TRBD2	TRBJ2-3	few	TGCAGTGCTCCTAAGGCGGGGGGCACAGATACGCAGTATTTT	CSAPKAGGTDTQYF
TRBV3-1	TRBD2	TRBJ2-1	NA	TGTGCCAGCAGCCAAGTGGCGGGAGTGAAGTTCTTC	CASSQVAGVKFF
TRBV5-5	TRBD1	TRBJ1-2	NA	TGTGCCAGCAGCTTCACACAGGGGGACTATGGCTACACCTTC	CASSFTQGDYGYTF
TRBV6-5	NA	TRBJ1-4	many	TGTGCCAGCAGTTACGGTCGGTCGACTAATGAAAAACTGTTTTTT	CASSYGRSTNEKLFF
TRBV5-6	TRBD1	TRBJ1-2	few	TGTGCCAGCAGCTTTAGTAGGTTAAGACAGGGGGCGCGAGGAGGCTACACCTTC	CASSFSRLRQGARGGYTF
TRBV27	NA	TRBJ1-1	few	TGTGCCAGCGCTAGTTGGGGTTCGAACACTGAAGCTTTCTTT	CASASWGSNTEAFF
TRBV9	TRBD1	TRBJ1-3	NA	TGTGCCAGCAGCAAATCGGACAGGCCTGGAAACACCATATATTTT	CASSKSDRPGNTIYF
TRBV6-1	TRBD1	TRBJ1-5	NA	TGTGCCAGCAGGGCGACAGGGGCACAGCCCCAGCATTTT	CASRATGAQPQHF
TRBV4-2	NA	TRBJ2-1	NA	TGTGCCAGCAGCCAAGATCTTTTCAGGGACCACTCCTACAATGAGCAGTTCTTC	CASSQDLFRDHSYNEQFF
TRBV20-1	NA	TRBJ2-7	NA	TGCAGTGCTAGAGACCCCGGAGCCAGCGGAGTCCTCTACGAGCAGTACTTC	CSARDPGASGVLYEQYF
TRBV12-3/TRBV12-4	NA	TRBJ2-5	NA	TGTGCCAGCAACGCCGAGGTGGGGGCGTTAGGGACCCAGTACTTC	CASNAEVGALGTQYF
TRBV20-1	NA	TRBJ1-5	few	TGCAGTGCCCCCCGACAGTTACCTAATCAGCCCCAGCATTTT	CSAPRQLPNQPQHF
TRBV4-3	NA	TRBJ1-2	many	TGCGCCAGCAGCCGATACCGACAGTCTGGCTACACCTTC	CASSRYRQSGYTF
TRBV3-1	TRBD2	TRBJ2-1	NA	TGTGCCAGCAGCCAAGATAGGTCTAGCGGGATGTACAATGAGCAGTTCTTC	CASSQDRSSGMYNEQFF
TRBV29-1	NA	TRBJ1-1	few	TGCAGCGTTGAATCCGGGGATACTGAAGCTTTCTTT	CSVESGDTEAFF